The rows below give T cell receptor beta chains drawn from one sample of a study of T-cell reconstitution after alpha-beta-depleted transplantation in children. TCRdb reprocessed the PCR reads via MiXCR and lists one record per CDR3 protein. The sample comprises about 540,000 distinct CDR3 sequences, 15% to 20% of which are singletons, and 3.3% rests with the top ten. Specimen: PBMCs from the stem cell graft donor, collected from the stem cell graft. These receptors were taken from a human donor who donated a stem cell graft to a child with acute lymphoblastic leukemia. The CDR3 runs from the conserved cysteine through the conserved F or W. Each record gives: J gene, V gene, D gene, clone size, CDR3 protein, CDR3 DNA. A D gene is named only where the DNA matches it firmly. Some rows mark clone size as missing; the rest say once, few, many or name a class of expanded clone.

J gene: TRBJ2-1; V gene: TRBV9; D gene: -; clone size: -; CDR3 protein: CASSVVSGHNEQFF; CDR3 DNA: TGTGCCAGCAGCGTAGTTAGCGGACACAATGAGCAGTTCTTC
J gene: TRBJ1-1; V gene: TRBV6-4; D gene: -; clone size: few; CDR3 protein: CASSATLNTEAFF; CDR3 DNA: TGTGCCAGCAGTGCTACGTTGAACACTGAAGCTTTCTTT
J gene: TRBJ2-1; V gene: TRBV6-5; D gene: TRBD1; clone size: -; CDR3 protein: CAGSFGQGEQFF; CDR3 DNA: TGTGCCGGCAGTTTCGGACAGGGTGAGCAGTTCTTC
J gene: TRBJ1-2; V gene: TRBV13; D gene: TRBD1; clone size: -; CDR3 protein: CASSEKGDSDPSNYGYTF; CDR3 DNA: TGTGCCAGCAGCGAGAAGGGGGACAGCGACCCTTCTAACTATGGCTACACCTTC
J gene: TRBJ2-2; V gene: TRBV5-1; D gene: -; clone size: once; CDR3 protein: CASSLTGTTGTGELFF; CDR3 DNA: TGCGCCAGCAGCTTAACCGGCACCACCGGGACCGGGGAGCTGTTTTTT
J gene: TRBJ1-2; V gene: TRBV19; D gene: -; clone size: -; CDR3 protein: CASSIMAGGGGYTF; CDR3 DNA: TGTGCCAGTAGTATAATGGCAGGTGGTGGTGGCTACACCTTC
J gene: TRBJ2-1; V gene: TRBV5-5; D gene: -; clone size: few; CDR3 protein: CASSPPSLRRKDNEQFF; CDR3 DNA: TGTGCCAGCAGCCCCCCTAGTCTGAGGCGGAAAGACAATGAGCAGTTCTTC
J gene: TRBJ1-1; V gene: TRBV5-1; D gene: -; clone size: few; CDR3 protein: CASSSANTEAFF; CDR3 DNA: TGCGCCAGCAGCTCCGCGAACACTGAAGCTTTCTTT
J gene: TRBJ2-1; V gene: TRBV12-3/TRBV12-4; D gene: TRBD2; clone size: few; CDR3 protein: CASSMGLAGNEQFF; CDR3 DNA: TGTGCCAGCAGTATGGGACTAGCGGGAAATGAGCAGTTCTTC
J gene: TRBJ1-2; V gene: TRBV20-1; D gene: TRBD1; clone size: -; CDR3 protein: CSAIGTGGTSYGYTF; CDR3 DNA: TGCAGTGCCATCGGGACAGGGGGCACCAGCTATGGCTACACCTTC
J gene: TRBJ2-2; V gene: TRBV4-1; D gene: -; clone size: -; CDR3 protein: CASSHHREASTGELFF; CDR3 DNA: TGCGCCAGCAGCCATCACAGGGAAGCGAGCACCGGGGAGCTGTTTTTT
J gene: TRBJ2-5; V gene: TRBV6-1; D gene: -; clone size: few; CDR3 protein: CASSEGAEETQYF; CDR3 DNA: TGTGCCAGCAGTGAAGGGGCAGAAGAGACCCAGTACTTC
J gene: TRBJ2-5; V gene: TRBV19; D gene: -; clone size: -; CDR3 protein: CASSTGRQETQYF; CDR3 DNA: TGTGCCAGTAGTACGGGGAGGCAAGAGACCCAGTACTTC
J gene: TRBJ2-1; V gene: TRBV29-1; D gene: -; clone size: -; CDR3 protein: CSVPGWDFNEQFF; CDR3 DNA: TGCAGCGTCCCCGGTTGGGATTTCAATGAGCAGTTCTTC
J gene: TRBJ2-1; V gene: TRBV27; D gene: -; clone size: once; CDR3 protein: CASSLTRTDRRVF; CDR3 DNA: TGTGCCAGCAGTTTAACGCGGACGGACCGGAGAGTCTTC
J gene: TRBJ1-4; V gene: TRBV25-1; D gene: -; clone size: -; CDR3 protein: CASSEWAGAGSKLFF; CDR3 DNA: TGTGCCAGCAGTGAATGGGCAGGGGCAGGGTCGAAACTGTTTTTT
J gene: TRBJ1-2; V gene: TRBV6-5; D gene: TRBD1; clone size: few; CDR3 protein: CASSYSSSGQGYYTF; CDR3 DNA: TGTGCCAGCAGTTACTCGTCATCGGGACAGGGATACTACACCTTC